This T cell receptor beta chain stems from a study of CD8+CD57+ T cells in acquired aplastic anemia. General study findings and limits: Patients and controls shared over 25 CD8+ CDR3 sequences, highly expressed in patients.

The template used for profiling TCR beta VDJ and CDR3 was genomic DNA. TCRdb fed the reads into MiXCR, producing one record per CDR3 protein. The sample has approximately 300,000 distinct CDR3 sequences; 56% are singletons. Comment on this clonotype: Its matching antigen is unknown.

Patients chosen for sequencing had shown CD8+CD57+ cell expansion by flow cytometry. Every patient presented with severe acquired aplastic anemia. Blood samples were obtained from patients who had received no prior therapy. Sample: sorted CD4+, CD8+, or CD8+CD57+ T cells (not recorded which) from PBMCs. This receptor was obtained from a human donor with aplastic anemia.

CDR3 loop: CSARGTSGGQSRETQYF. The CDR3 coding sequence is TGCAGTGCTAGGGGGACTAGCGGGGGCCAAAGTAGGGAGACCCAGTACTTC. The chain combines TRBV20-1 with TRBJ2-5; the match to TRBD2 covers 14 bases. Germline V gene lookup returns CDR1 DFQATT and CDR2 SNEGSKA (reference sequence). V lost 3 bases, J lost 5 bases, and 11 bases stayed unmatched. There are 17 residues in the CDR3.